Below, 25 T cell receptor beta chains from the same sample are listed, as sequenced in a study of T cell responses to AZD1222 COVID-19 vaccine. Measured with immunoSEQ multiplex PCR; TCRdb has only the in-frame clones, and not every one. The sample records under 130,000 clones, about 88% being singletons. Here the sequenced sample was peripheral blood, taken 28 days after the second AZD1222 dose. These receptors originate from an adult who received the AZD1222 COVID-19 vaccine.

The chain employs TRBV7-9 and TRBJ1-1; D possibly corresponds to TRBD1 (6 bases). CDR1 is SEHNR and CDR2 is FQNEAQ in the germline V gene (reference sequence). The germline V and J ends were trimmed by 5 bases and 6 bases, with 10 bases remaining between them. This CDR3 has 12 amino acids. The CDR3 bases are TGTGCCAGCAGCAGGGGGGGCTCTGAAGCTTTCTTT. Protein sequence: CASSRGGSEAFF.

The rearrangement uses TRBV28 and TRBJ1-1; D might be TRBD1 (5 bases). The CDR3 length is 16 residues. Deletions cut 3 bases from V and 0 bases from J, with 14 bases between. Germline assignment: CDR1 MDHEN and CDR2 SYDVKM. CDR3 residues: CASSFPTDTMNTEAFF. CDR3 nucleotides: TGTGCCAGCAGTTTTCCGACAGACACCATGAACACTGAAGCTTTCTTT. Filled out from reference TRBV28 and TRBJ1-1, the complete variable domain reads DVKVTQSSRYLVKRTGEKVFLECVQDMDHENMFWYRQDPGLGLRLIYFSYDVKMKEKGDIPEGYSVSREKKERFSLILESASTNQTSMYLCASSFPTDTMNTEAFFGQGTRLTVV.

The table lists this clone with a count of one. The chain joins TRBV5-4 to TRBJ2-7; 8 bases are a match to TRBD2. In germline, CDR1 is SGHNT, CDR2 YYREEE (reference sequence). CDR3 length: 15 amino acids. Trimming cost V 0 bases and J 4 bases; bases outside gene matches: 6. The CDR3 nucleotides are TGTGCCAGCAGCTTGGCCGGGAGGGCTCTATACGAGCAGTACTTC. Its translation: CASSLAGRALYEQYF.

The chain uses TRBV19 and TRBJ2-1, with TRBD2 matching over 11 bases. With V trimmed by 5 bases and J by 10 bases, 13 bases remained unmatched. The V gene's germline CDR1 is LNHDA and CDR2 SQIVND (reference sequence). This CDR3 contains 16 residues. CDR3 nucleotides: TGTGCCAGTAGTCTCTGGACTAGCGGGCCCCTACGGGAGCAGTTCTTC. It specifies CASSLWTSGPLREQFF.

The chain links TRBV11-2 to TRBJ2-5; no reliable D call. This CDR3 has 14 residues. V was pared by 2 bases and J by 5 bases, with 12 bases between. The germline V gene has CDR1 SGHAT and CDR2 FQNNGV. In DNA, the CDR3 is TGTGCCAGCAGCTTACGGCAGTACAGCGAGACCCAGTACTTC. Protein: CASSLRQYSETQYF.

This clone appeared a single time. V usage is TRBV28 and J usage is TRBJ1-2; D not resolved. Trimming left V 3 bases short and J 8 bases short, with 10 bases between. This CDR3 has 12 amino acids. The germline V gene has CDR1 MDHEN and CDR2 SYDVKM. The CDR3 region is CASSFPRRGYTF. The CDR3 bases are TGTGCCAGCAGTTTCCCCCGCCGGGGCTACACCTTC.

V is TRBV6-5 and J is TRBJ1-2, with D unresolved. This CDR3 is built from 15 residues. CDR1 and CDR2 (germline): MNHEY, SVGAGI. V lost 2 bases and J 2 bases, leaving 12 bases between the germline ends. CDR3 region: CASSYMGPGNYGYTF. Written as DNA, the CDR3 is TGTGCCAGCAGTTACATGGGTCCCGGCAACTATGGCTACACCTTC.

The rearrangement joins TRBV21-1 to TRBJ2-7; the table's D call of TRBD2 was not tested on the DNA. TRBV21-1 corresponds to a pseudogene. The CDR3 contains 15 residues. The CDR3 spells CASSKAPGGPYEQYF. DNA for the CDR3: TGTGCCAGCAGCAAAGCCCCGGGGGGCCCCTACGAGCAGTACTTC.

This clone was counted once. The chain links TRBV2 to TRBJ2-7; possibly TRBD1 or TRBD2 for D (5 bases each). The V and J ends lost 9 bases and 9 bases respectively, with 18 bases between them. Germline CDR1 and CDR2: SNHLY and FYNNEI. There are 12 residues in the CDR3. CDR3 nucleotides: TGTGCCAGTATCGAAATGGGGACGGGGCAGTACTTC. Protein product: CASIEMGTGQYF.

This sequence joins TRBV12-3 or TRBV12-4 and TRBJ1-4; 8 bases agree with TRBD1. The CDR3 has 13 residues. V was pared by 5 bases and J by 7 bases, with 3 bases of the junction left unmatched. The CDR3 here is CASSGTGFEKLFF. In DNA, the CDR3 is TGTGCCAGCAGTGGGACAGGCTTTGAAAAACTGTTTTTT.

CDR3 DNA sequence: TGTGCCAGCCGAATAGGGAGGCACTTGAACACTGAAGCTTTCTTT. This gives the protein CASRIGRHLNTEAFF. The chain combines TRBV18 with TRBJ1-1; no firm D call. This CDR3 is built from 15 residues. Trimming took off 8 bases at V and 0 bases at J, with 16 bases between the two ends. Germline V gene data show CDR1 as KGHSH and CDR2 as LQKENI.

The chain links TRBV7-3 to TRBJ2-1; a weak D match, TRBD2 (5 bases). CDR3 length: 15 residues. CDR1 is SGHTA and CDR2 is FQGTGA in the germline V gene. Trimming took 2 bases from V and 3 from J, leaving 11 bases between them. The CDR3 DNA reads TGTGCCAGCAGCTTATCTAGCAGCTTCTACAATGAGCAGTTCTTC. Translated: CASSLSSSFYNEQFF.

The rearrangement links TRBV3-1 (or the pseudogene TRBV3-2) to TRBJ2-7; perhaps TRBD2 as D (5 bases). The CDR3 is made up of 13 amino acids. V lost 2 bases to trimming and J lost 3 bases, with 8 bases between them. Germline loops: CDR1 LGHDT, CDR2 YNNKEL (reference sequence). CDR3 protein: CASSQSAGYEQYF. Written as DNA, the CDR3 is TGTGCCAGCAGCCAAAGTGCGGGCTACGAGCAGTACTTC.

The chain recombines TRBV11-2 with TRBJ1-3; 10 nucleotides match TRBD1. The junction had 3 bases not matched to a gene; V was cut back by 9 bases and J by 1 base. Germline V CDR1 and CDR2: SGHAT, FQNNGV. The CDR3 has 14 amino acids. In DNA, the CDR3 is TGTGCCAGTGACAGGGGGCTATCTGGAAACACCATATATTTT. This gives the protein CASDRGLSGNTIYF.

The chain couples TRBV7-8 to TRBJ1-5, with 9 nucleotides matching TRBD1. Germline V lookup: CDR1 SGHVS, CDR2 FQNEAQ. V lost 0 bases to trimming and J lost 6 bases; unmatched junction nucleotides: 3. This CDR3 has 15 residues. The CDR3 DNA follows: TGTGCCAGCAGCTTAGCCGGGACAGGGAGTCAGCCCCAGCATTTT. Its translation: CASSLAGTGSQPQHF. The whole variable domain, filled in from reference TRBV7-8 and TRBJ1-5, reads GAGVSQSPRYKVAKRGQDVALRCDPISGHVSLFWYQQALGQGPEFLTYFQNEAQLDKSGLPSDRFFAERPEGSVSTLKIQRTQQEDSAVYLCASSLAGTGSQPQHFGDGTRLSIL.

A single count supports this clone. The V gene is TRBV5-1, the J gene TRBJ2-3; 7 nucleotides agree with TRBD1. Trimming took 4 bases from V and 6 from J; bases not matched to a gene: 11. Per germline, CDR1 SGHRS and CDR2 YFSETQ. The CDR3 runs to 15 residues. As DNA, the CDR3 is TGCGCCAGCAGCCCCGATCGACAGGGCCTGGATACGCAGTATTTT. Amino acid sequence: CASSPDRQGLDTQYF.

The genes are TRBV27 and TRBJ1-5, with a weak D call TRBD1 (6 bases). Germline V gene sequence: CDR1 MNHEY, CDR2 SMNVEV (reference sequence). The germline V and J ends were trimmed by 6 bases and 7 bases, with 19 bases remaining between them. The CDR3 loop spans 15 amino acids. CDR3 protein: CASRSQGGGEQPQHF. In DNA form, the CDR3 reads TGTGCCAGCAGATCACAGGGCGGAGGAGAACAGCCCCAGCATTTT.

V and J are TRBV10-3 and TRBJ2-1, with D perhaps matching TRBD1 or TRBD2 (5 bases each). The length of the CDR3 is 14 residues. Germline CDR1 reads ENHRY; CDR2 reads SYGVKD. Trimming removed 2 bases at V and 8 bases at J, with 13 bases between. CDR3 sequence: CAISEGTLRDEQFF. The DNA of the CDR3 is TGTGCCATCAGTGAGGGGACCTTAAGGGATGAGCAGTTCTTC.

This clone was seen a few times. The chain combines TRBV13 with TRBJ2-7; D assignment may be TRBD1 or TRBD2 (7 bases each). CDR1 and CDR2 from the germline V gene are PRHDT and FYEKMQ (reference sequence). The CDR3 covers 15 residues. V was cut by 5 bases and J by 4 bases, with 18 bases left in between. The CDR3 DNA is TGTGCCAGCAGCCCCGGGGGGACAGAGCTTTACGAGCAGTACTTC. It yields the protein CASSPGGTELYEQYF.

V usage is TRBV6-6 and J usage is TRBJ1-6; D gene uncertain. Germline CDR1 reads MNHNY; CDR2 reads SVGAGI (reference sequence). This CDR3 contains 16 residues. With 2 bases removed from V and 9 bases from J, the gap between germline ends came to 17 bases. CDR3: CASSYGGYMNSSPLHF. For the CDR3, the DNA is TGTGCCAGCAGTTACGGCGGTTATATGAATAGTTCACCCCTCCACTTT.

The chain links TRBV15 to TRBJ1-4; D ambiguous. Trimming removed 6 bases from V and 2 bases from J, with 1 base in between. CDR3 length: 11 amino acids. Germline V CDR1 and CDR2: LNHNV, YYDKDF (reference sequence). The CDR3 here is CATRTNEKLFF. CDR3 nucleotides: TGTGCCACCAGGACTAATGAAAAACTGTTTTTT.

The rearrangement uses TRBV5-3 and TRBJ2-4, with 11 bases matching TRBD2. TRBV5-3 is reported as an ORF; its role is uncertain. The CDR3 sequence is 16 residues long. V lost 3 bases and J lost 0; bases outside the gene matches: 2. The CDR3 DNA is TGTGCCAGAAGCTCACTAGCGGGAGTAGCCAAAAACATTCAGTACTTC. It encodes CARSSLAGVAKNIQYF.

This clone was recorded only once. The chain joins TRBV28 to TRBJ1-2; D call uncertain. This CDR3 is built from 15 residues. Per the germline V gene, CDR1 is MDHEN and CDR2 is SYDVKM. The ends were cut back, 6 bases at V and 4 bases at J, with 18 bases in the middle. The CDR3 DNA sequence: TGTGCCAGCAGCCCCGCGGACCTGATCGCCTATGGCTACACCTTC. Translated: CASSPADLIAYGYTF.

The V gene is TRBV9, the J gene TRBJ2-7, with 8 bases aligning to TRBD1. V was clipped by 4 bases and J by 3 bases; unmatched bases: 6. The germline V gene has CDR1 SGDLS and CDR2 YYNGEE. This CDR3 is built from 14 residues. CDR3 DNA sequence: TGTGCCAGCAGCCCAAGAGACAGGGGCTACGAGCAGTACTTC. It codes for CASSPRDRGYEQYF.

The rearrangement joins TRBV7-9 to TRBJ2-3, with D possibly TRBD1 on 6 matching bases. Germline V lookup: CDR1 SEHNR, CDR2 FQNEAQ (reference sequence). The CDR3 spans 14 residues. Between the trimmed V and J ends, which lost 3 bases and 2 bases, there was a span of 9 bases. In nucleotides, the CDR3 is TGTGCCAGCAGCTTTGGGGGCTACACAGATACGCAGTATTTT. This encodes CASSFGGYTDTQYF.